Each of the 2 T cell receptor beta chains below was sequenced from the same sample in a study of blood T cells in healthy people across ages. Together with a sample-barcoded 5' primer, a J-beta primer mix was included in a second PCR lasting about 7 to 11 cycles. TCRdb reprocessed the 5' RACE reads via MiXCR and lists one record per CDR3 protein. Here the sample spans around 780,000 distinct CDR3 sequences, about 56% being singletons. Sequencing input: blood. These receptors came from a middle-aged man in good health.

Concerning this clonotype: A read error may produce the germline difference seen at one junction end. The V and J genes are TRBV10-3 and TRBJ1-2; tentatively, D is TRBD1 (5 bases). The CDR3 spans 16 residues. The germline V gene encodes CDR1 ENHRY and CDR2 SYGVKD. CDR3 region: CAVSEPGTGGNYGYTF. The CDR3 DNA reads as TGTGCCGTCAGTGAGCCGGGGACCGGTGGTAACTATGGCTACACCTTC.

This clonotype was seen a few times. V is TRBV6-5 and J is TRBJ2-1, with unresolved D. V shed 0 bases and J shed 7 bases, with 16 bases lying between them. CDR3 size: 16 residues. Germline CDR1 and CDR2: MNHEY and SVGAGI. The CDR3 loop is CASSYSNLLKANEQFF. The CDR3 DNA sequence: TGTGCCAGCAGTTACTCGAACCTATTAAAAGCGAATGAGCAGTTCTTC.